Listed below are T cell receptor beta chains from one sample, sequenced in a study of immune evolution from preneoplasia to lung adenocarcinoma. Clones were sequenced by immunoSEQ multiplex PCR, and TCRdb holds only the in-frame ones, with some missing. The sample lists roughly 6,600 clones, roughly 80% occurring once. Sequenced material: FFPE adjacent normal lung tissue. The origin of the receptors is a person aged 60-79 years with lung adenocarcinoma. The CDR3 runs from the conserved cysteine through the conserved F or W. The D gene is left open where the match is weak. Clone size is not always given. Where it is, it says once, few, many or a class for expanded clones.

v_call,d_call,clone_size,j_call,cdr3_nt,cdr3_aa
TRBV6-6,.,.,TRBJ2-1,TGTGCCAGCAGTTCCCTATCAGCGGAGTACAATGAGCAGTTCTTC,CASSSLSAEYNEQFF
TRBV18,.,.,TRBJ2-5,TGTGCCAGCTCACTCACTATTAGGACAGCTAACCAAGAGACCCAGTACTTC,CASSLTIRTANQETQYF
TRBV6-1,.,large,TRBJ1-5,TGTGCCAGCAGTGTACAGGGCAAGCAGCCCCAGCATTTT,CASSVQGKQPQHF
TRBV5-6,.,.,TRBJ1-3,TGTGCCAGCAGCTTGGAACAGTCTTGGACTGGAAACACCATATATTTT,CASSLEQSWTGNTIYF
TRBV27,.,.,TRBJ2-1,TGTGCCAGCAGAGGACCCCTCCACAATGAGCAGTTCTTC,CASRGPLHNEQFF
TRBV7-9,TRBD1,once,TRBJ2-7,TGTGCCAGCAGCACTACCTCCGGGACAGGGTACGACGAGCAGTACTTC,CASSTTSGTGYDEQYF
TRBV25-1,TRBD1,.,TRBJ1-3,TGTGCCAGCAGTGCACAGGGGGCTCACACCATATATTTT,CASSAQGAHTIYF
TRBV4-2,.,.,TRBJ2-1,TGTGCCAGCAGCCGGCGGGGAATCTACAATGAGCAGTTCTTC,CASSRRGIYNEQFF
TRBV11-2,TRBD2,.,TRBJ2-1,TGTGCCAGCAGCTCGGGACTAGCGGTGGGACGGGGTGAGCAGTTCTTC,CASSSGLAVGRGEQFF
TRBV20-1,.,.,TRBJ1-4,TGCAGTGCTAGAGCGGACAGAGGGCTGTTTTTT,CSARADRGLFF
TRBV29-1,.,.,TRBJ2-1,TGCAGCGTTGAAGGAGGCGGCGGACTCAAAATGAATGAGCAGTTCTTC,CSVEGGGGLKMNEQFF
TRBV10-1,.,.,TRBJ2-1,TGCGCCAGCAGTGCCGGGTACTCCTACAATGAGCAGTTCTTC,CASSAGYSYNEQFF
TRBV19,.,.,TRBJ1-5,TGTGCCAGTAGTATGGGGGCAGGGATGACTACTCAGCCCCAGCATTTT,CASSMGAGMTTQPQHF
TRBV18,.,.,TRBJ1-3,TGTGCCAGCTCACCAACGCGCTCTGGAAACACCATATATTTT,CASSPTRSGNTIYF
TRBV7-9,.,.,TRBJ2-7,TGTGCCAGCAGCTTAGCGAATTTCAAGGGGACCTGGTCCTACGAGCAGTACTTC,CASSLANFKGTWSYEQYF